The rows below give T cell receptor beta chains drawn from one sample of a study of blood T cell repertoires in COVID-19. Using immunoSEQ multiplex PCR, the repertoire was profiled, and TCRdb retains in-frame clones only, with some absent. The data contain about 87,000 clones, around 82% of them singletons. Material: peripheral blood. The receptors were gathered from a woman older than 75 with COVID-19, enrolled during active disease. Each CDR3 is given with its conserved first and last residue. D genes are given only for firm matches. Rows give clone size only sometimes, using once, few, many, or a class for an expanded clone.

D	V	size	J	DNA	CDR3
.	TRBV21-1	.	TRBJ2-2	TGTGCCAGCAGCAAAAGGTGGGAGGGAGCGAACACCGGGGAGCTGTTTTTT	CASSKRWEGANTGELFF
.	TRBV7-3	.	TRBJ2-7	TGTGCCAGCAGCCCCCGGGGGTCCTACGAGCAGTACTTC	CASSPRGSYEQYF
.	TRBV2	.	TRBJ2-5	TGTGCCAGCAGTAACACGGGGTCGGAGACCCAGTACTTC	CASSNTGSETQYF
.	TRBV7-9	.	TRBJ1-6	TGTGCCAGCAGCTTAGCGCAGGGGAGTACTTCACCCCTCCACTTT	CASSLAQGSTSPLHF
TRBD1	TRBV28	.	TRBJ1-2	TGTGCCAGCAGTTTATGGCAGGGGGGACCGGGCGGCTACACCTTC	CASSLWQGGPGGYTF
.	TRBV16	.	TRBJ1-3	TGTGCCAGCTCCCAGACAGGAGGAAACACCATATATTTT	CASSQTGGNTIYF
.	TRBV5-1	.	TRBJ2-3	TGCGCCAGCAGCCGGGACTCCCCCCGAAGCACAGATACGCAGTATTTT	CASSRDSPRSTDTQYF
.	TRBV19	once	TRBJ1-1	TGTGCCAGTAGTATAAGAGGTACTGAAGCTTTCTTT	CASSIRGTEAFF
.	TRBV19	.	TRBJ2-5	TGTGCCAGTAGTATACAGGGGTCGTACCAAGAGACCCAGTACTTC	CASSIQGSYQETQYF
TRBD2	TRBV7-2	.	TRBJ2-7	TGTGCCAGCAGCGAGACTAGCGGGCGGTCCTACGAGCAGTACTTC	CASSETSGRSYEQYF
TRBD1	TRBV20-1	.	TRBJ1-1	TGCAGTGCTAGTGATTCAGGGGGGCCCACTGAAGCTTTCTTT	CSASDSGGPTEAFF
TRBD1	TRBV18	.	TRBJ1-2	TGTGCCAGCTCGAAACCCGGGACAGGGCCCGCTAACTATGGCTACACCTTC	CASSKPGTGPANYGYTF
TRBD1	TRBV7-6	.	TRBJ1-3	TGTGCCAGCAGCTTTGGGACAGGGAGCTCTGGAAACACCATATATTTT	CASSFGTGSSGNTIYF
TRBD1	TRBV7-9	.	TRBJ2-3	TGTGCCAGCAGCTCACAGGGGGCGACGCAGTATTTT	CASSSQGATQYF
TRBD1	TRBV29-1	.	TRBJ2-7	TGCAGCGTTGACGGGACAGGGAGCTACGAGCAGTACTTC	CSVDGTGSYEQYF
TRBD1	TRBV7-9	.	TRBJ2-5	TGTGCCAGCAGCTCGCTGCCGGGACAGGCCAACGAAGAGACCCAGTACTTC	CASSSLPGQANEETQYF